Sequencing of this T cell receptor beta chain was carried out in a study of tumor-infiltrating lymphocytes in glioblastoma multiforme. By share, this clonotype ranks as medium-sized (0.01 to 0.1%). The CDR3 sequence is 14 residues long. Germline CDR1 is DFQATT and CDR2 is SNEGSKA (reference sequence). J was trimmed by 1 base and V by 4 bases; bases with no gene match: 5. Multiple V-beta primers and a C-beta primer amplified TCRB from RNA. TCRdb re-analysed the multiplex PCR reads in MiXCR, keeping a single row per CDR3 protein. Found here are approximately 13,000 distinct CDR3 sequences, roughly 70% of them singletons; the top ten hold 29%.

Specimen: brain tumor tissue. The receptor was isolated from a male donor with glioblastoma. The chain links TRBV20-1 to TRBJ2-7; 9 bases are shared with TRBD1. The CDR3 DNA reads TGCAGTGCTACTGGGACAGGGATATCCTACGAGCAGTACTTC. Its protein is CSATGTGISYEQYF.